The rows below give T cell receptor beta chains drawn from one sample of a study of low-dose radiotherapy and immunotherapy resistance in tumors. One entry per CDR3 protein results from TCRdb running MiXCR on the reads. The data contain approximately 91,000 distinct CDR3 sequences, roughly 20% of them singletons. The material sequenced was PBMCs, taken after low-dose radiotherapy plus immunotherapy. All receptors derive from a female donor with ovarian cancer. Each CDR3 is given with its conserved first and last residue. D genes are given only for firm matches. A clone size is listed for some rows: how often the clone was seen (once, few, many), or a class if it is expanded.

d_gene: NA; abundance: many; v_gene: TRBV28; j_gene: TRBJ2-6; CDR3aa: CASSPTFHGANVLTF; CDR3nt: TGTGCCAGCAGTCCGACGTTTCATGGGGCCAACGTCCTGACTTTC
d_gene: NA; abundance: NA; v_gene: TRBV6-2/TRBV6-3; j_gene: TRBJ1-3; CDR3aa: CASSFYPPADRTASGNTIYF; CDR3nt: TGTGCCAGCAGTTTTTACCCTCCGGCCGACAGGACCGCCTCTGGAAACACCATATATTTT
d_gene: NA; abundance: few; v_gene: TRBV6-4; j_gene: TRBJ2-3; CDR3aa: CASSDAGPDTQYF; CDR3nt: TGTGCCAGCAGTGATGCGGGCCCAGATACGCAGTATTTT
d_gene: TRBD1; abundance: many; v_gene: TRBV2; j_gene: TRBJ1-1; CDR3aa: CASSPRTGMNTEAFF; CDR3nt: TGTGCCAGCAGTCCCAGGACAGGCATGAACACTGAAGCTTTCTTT
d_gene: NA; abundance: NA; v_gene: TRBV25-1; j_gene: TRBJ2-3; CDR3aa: CASSDFADTQYF; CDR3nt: TGTGCCAGCAGTGACTTTGCAGATACGCAGTATTTT
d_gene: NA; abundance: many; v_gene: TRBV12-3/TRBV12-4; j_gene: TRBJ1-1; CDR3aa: CASSYDRLLNTEAFF; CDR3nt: TGTGCCAGCAGTTACGACAGATTACTGAACACTGAAGCTTTCTTT
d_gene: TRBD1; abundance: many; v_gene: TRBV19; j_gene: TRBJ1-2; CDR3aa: CASRARQGDYGYTF; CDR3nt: TGTGCCAGTAGGGCCAGACAGGGCGACTATGGCTACACCTTC
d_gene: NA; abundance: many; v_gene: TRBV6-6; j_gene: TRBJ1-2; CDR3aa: CASSYGWTDGYTF; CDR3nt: TGTGCCAGCAGTTACGGATGGACTGATGGCTACACCTTC
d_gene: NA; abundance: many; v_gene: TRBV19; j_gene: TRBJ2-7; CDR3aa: CASSGASSYEQYF; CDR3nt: TGTGCCAGTAGTGGGGCGAGCTCCTACGAGCAGTACTTC
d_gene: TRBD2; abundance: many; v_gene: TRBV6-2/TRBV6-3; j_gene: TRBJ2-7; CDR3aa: CASSYGRAEQYF; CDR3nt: TGTGCCAGCAGTTACGGGAGGGCCGAGCAGTACTTC
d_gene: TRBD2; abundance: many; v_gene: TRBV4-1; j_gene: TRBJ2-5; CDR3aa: CASSQDGASGETQYF; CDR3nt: TGCGCCAGCAGCCAAGATGGGGCTAGCGGGGAGACCCAGTACTTC
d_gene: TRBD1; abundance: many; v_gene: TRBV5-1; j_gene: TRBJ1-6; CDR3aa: CASSPGQGASPLHF; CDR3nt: TGCGCCAGCAGTCCCGGACAGGGGGCTTCACCCCTCCACTTT
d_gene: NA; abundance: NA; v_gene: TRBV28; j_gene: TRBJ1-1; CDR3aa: CASSLLTGLPFF; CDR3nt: TGTGCCAGCAGTTTATTAACAGGCCTTCCTTTCTTT
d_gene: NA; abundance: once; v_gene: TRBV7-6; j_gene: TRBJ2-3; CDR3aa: CASSLGLGVGTASTDTQYF; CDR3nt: TGTGCCAGCAGCTTAGGACTCGGCGTAGGTACAGCTAGCACAGATACGCAGTATTTT
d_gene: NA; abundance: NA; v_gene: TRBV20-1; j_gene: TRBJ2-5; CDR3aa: CSARDAGRTKTQYF; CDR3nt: TGCAGTGCTAGAGATGCCGGGAGAACAAAGACCCAGTACTTC
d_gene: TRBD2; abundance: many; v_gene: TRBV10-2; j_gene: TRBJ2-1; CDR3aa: CASSATPATSAEGLYNEQFF; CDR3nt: TGCGCCAGCAGTGCCACCCCGGCGACTAGCGCCGAAGGGCTATACAATGAGCAGTTCTTC
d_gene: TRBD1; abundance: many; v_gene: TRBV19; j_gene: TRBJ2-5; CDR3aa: CASSQLVQGVQETQYF; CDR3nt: TGTGCCAGTAGTCAGTTGGTACAGGGGGTCCAAGAGACCCAGTACTTC
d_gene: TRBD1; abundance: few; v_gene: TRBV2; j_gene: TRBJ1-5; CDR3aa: CASRRDRYSNQPQHF; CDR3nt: TGTGCCAGCAGACGGGACAGATATAGCAATCAGCCCCAGCATTTT
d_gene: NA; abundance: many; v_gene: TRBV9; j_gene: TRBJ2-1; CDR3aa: CASSGDGENNEQFF; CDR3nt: TGTGCCAGCAGCGGGGACGGTGAGAACAATGAGCAGTTCTTC
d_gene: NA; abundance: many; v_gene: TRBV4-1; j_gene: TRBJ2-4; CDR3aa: CASSQLGLAETQRGGRNIQYF; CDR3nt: TGCGCCAGCAGCCAACTGGGGTTAGCGGAAACCCAACGCGGAGGGAGAAACATTCAGTACTTC
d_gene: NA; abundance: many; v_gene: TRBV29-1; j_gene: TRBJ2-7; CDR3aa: CSVGGVEQHF; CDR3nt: TGCAGCGTTGGAGGGGTCGAGCAGCACTTC
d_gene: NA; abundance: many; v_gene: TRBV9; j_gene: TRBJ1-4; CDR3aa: CASSRTSVGNEKLFF; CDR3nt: TGTGCCAGCAGCCGAACCTCGGTAGGAAATGAAAAACTGTTTTTT
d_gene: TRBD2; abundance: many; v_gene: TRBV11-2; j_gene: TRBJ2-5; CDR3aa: CASSYGRTSGVETQYF; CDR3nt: TGTGCCAGCAGCTATGGACGGACTAGCGGGGTGGAGACCCAGTACTTC
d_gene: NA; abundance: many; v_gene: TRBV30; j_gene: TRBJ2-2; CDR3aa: CAWSTNLGTGELFF; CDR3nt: TGTGCCTGGAGTACCAACCTGGGAACCGGGGAGCTGTTTTTT
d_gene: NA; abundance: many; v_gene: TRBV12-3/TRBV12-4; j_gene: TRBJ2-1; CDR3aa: CASSAGVNEQFF; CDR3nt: TGTGCCAGCAGTGCAGGGGTAAATGAGCAGTTCTTC
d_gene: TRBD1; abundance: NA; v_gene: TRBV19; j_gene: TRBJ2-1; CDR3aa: CASSGSGGQFF; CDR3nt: TGTGCCAGTAGTGGGTCAGGGGGGCAGTTCTTC
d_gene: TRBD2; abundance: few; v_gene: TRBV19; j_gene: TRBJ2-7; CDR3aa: CASSAVSGTSGSSSYEQYF; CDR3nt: TGTGCCAGTAGTGCCGTGTCCGGGACTAGCGGATCAAGCTCCTACGAGCAGTACTTC
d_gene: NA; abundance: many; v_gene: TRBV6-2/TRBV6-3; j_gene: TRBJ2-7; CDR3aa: CASSRVDYEQYF; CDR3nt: TGTGCCAGCAGTCGCGTAGACTACGAGCAGTACTTC